This T cell receptor beta chain was obtained from a study of blood T cell repertoires in COVID-19. The wider study: PBMCs, B-cell-depleted T cells, or T cells were the source of the cDNA or gDNA that made up the material.

The CDR3 totals 16 residues. The germline V gene encodes CDR1 SEHNR and CDR2 FQNEAQ (reference sequence). The J segment lost 3 bases and the V segment lost 5 bases, leaving 7 bases of the junction unmatched. Study processing details: Using reference gene primer amplification, nucleated cell counts were estimated. The protocol was immunoSEQ multiplex PCR, while the TCRdb copy is restricted to in-frame clones and leaves out a portion. V and J calls and clone size come straight from that table; D and trimming were deduced from the DNA. Among roughly 200,000 clones, about nine tenths were seen once, and the ten largest hold 5.9%.

The chain has TRBV7-9 and TRBJ2-1; 10 bases fit TRBD2. The sequencing sample was made of peripheral blood. This TCR was recovered from a man older than 75 with acute or convalescent COVID-19. As DNA, the CDR3 is TGTGCCAGCAGCACCACCGGGACTAGCGTCTACAATGAGCAGTTCTTC. Translation: CASSTTGTSVYNEQFF.